The 28 T cell receptor beta chains in this list originate from one sample, sequenced in a study of Ad26.COV2.S vaccination and SARS-CoV-2 variants. Only in-frame clones appear in the TCRdb table, and some are missing; sequencing was by immunoSEQ multiplex PCR. The table shows around 100,000 clones, with 80% occurring only once. This specimen was peripheral blood, taken after recovery from COVID-19. Every receptor here comes from a human donor who had recovered from COVID-19.

This clone was seen a few times. The V gene is TRBV4-1, the J gene TRBJ1-5, with a possible D match to TRBD1 (5 bases). In germline, CDR1 is MGHRA, CDR2 YSYEKL. Trimming took off 1 base at V and 1 base at J, with 14 bases between the two ends. The CDR3 runs to 17 residues. CDR3 sequence reads: CASSQALARASNQPQHF. The CDR3 DNA follows: TGCGCCAGCAGCCAAGCTCTAGCCAGGGCGAGCAATCAGCCCCAGCATTTT.

V gene TRBV5-4 combines with J gene TRBJ2-2; 8 bases are a match to TRBD2. The CDR3 has 15 residues. Germline V CDR1 and CDR2: SGHNT, YYREEE (reference sequence). The trim removed 6 bases at V and 5 bases at J, leaving 9 bases unmatched. CDR3 amino acids: CASTARVAGTGELFF. CDR3 DNA: TGTGCCAGCACAGCCAGGGTAGCGGGGACCGGGGAGCTGTTTTTT.

The chain uses TRBV5-6 and TRBJ2-2; a weak D match, TRBD2 (6 bases). Germline V gene sequence: CDR1 SGHDT, CDR2 YYEEEE. The CDR3 covers 14 residues. The V end lost 3 bases, the J end lost 0 bases, and 6 bases lay between the germline ends. The CDR3 DNA follows: TGTGCCAGCAGCTGGGGGGCGAACACCGGGGAGCTGTTTTTT. Its protein product is CASSWGANTGELFF.

The V and J genes are TRBV6-2 or TRBV6-3 and TRBJ2-4, with D uncertain. V gave up 2 bases and J gave up 7 bases, with 6 bases separating them. The CDR3 totals 12 residues. Per germline, CDR1 MNHEY and CDR2 SVGEGT. The CDR3 coding sequence is TGTGCCAGCAGTTACGGCGCGAACATTCAGTACTTC. Translating gives CASSYGANIQYF.

The chain is built from TRBV28 and TRBJ1-2; tentative D call: TRBD1 (5 bases). V was clipped by 3 bases and J by 3 bases, with 14 bases between them. From germline, CDR1 is MDHEN and CDR2 SYDVKM. This CDR3 comprises 15 residues. The CDR3 reads CASSFPPGRDYGYTF. CDR3 bases: TGTGCCAGCAGTTTCCCGCCAGGGCGTGACTATGGCTACACCTTC.

This clone appeared a few times. The chain links TRBV20-1 to TRBJ1-6; no clear D gene. The CDR3 extends over 11 amino acids. Trimming shortened V by 7 bases and J by 10 bases, and 11 bases separated the two germline ends. Germline CDR1 is DFQATT and CDR2 is SNEGSKA (reference sequence). CDR3 sequence reads: CSVGSGSPLHF. The CDR3 DNA reads as TGCAGTGTGGGAAGTGGGTCACCCCTCCACTTT.

The chain carries TRBV5-4 and TRBJ2-5; the match to TRBD2 covers 8 bases. V shed 1 base, J shed 5 bases, and the junction held 7 bases outside the gene matches. Germline V lookup: CDR1 SGHNT, CDR2 YYREEE (reference sequence). The CDR3 consists of 15 residues. The CDR3 loop is CASSLRGGQRETQYF. The CDR3 nucleotides are TGTGCCAGCAGCTTGCGGGGGGGCCAGAGGGAGACCCAGTACTTC.

There are a few counts of this clone. CDR3 residues: CAWSLRSAGLRNSPLHF. The CDR3, as DNA: TGTGCCTGGAGTCTACGGTCGGCAGGGTTGCGTAATTCACCCCTCCACTTT. The V call is TRBV30, the J call TRBJ1-6; possibly TRBD1 for D (5 bases). CDR3 length: 17 residues. Trimming shortened V by 2 bases and J by 6 bases, and 20 bases separated the two germline ends. Germline CDR1 is GTSNPN and CDR2 is SVGIG (reference sequence).

V and J are TRBV10-3 and TRBJ1-5; D call uncertain. CDR3 length: 13 residues. Germline loops: CDR1 ENHRY, CDR2 SYGVKD. Deletions cut 6 bases from V and 5 bases from J, with 11 bases between. CDR3 DNA sequence: TGTGCCATCAGCCCTGGCGGGGATCAGCCCCAGCATTTT. Its protein is CAISPGGDQPQHF.

This rearrangement joins TRBV21-1 to TRBJ1-1. TRBV21-1 is noted as a pseudogene. The CDR3 extends over 11 amino acids. CDR3 bases: TGTGCCAGCAGGGGACCCACGAGGGCTTTCTTT. Its translation: CASRGPTRAFF.

J is TRBJ1-3 and V is TRBV5-1; TRBD1 is a possible D gene (5 bases). With 0 bases removed from V and 2 bases from J, the gap between germline ends came to 9 bases. The CDR3 has 15 residues. The germline gives CDR1 SGHRS, CDR2 YFSETQ. The CDR3, as DNA: TGCGCCAGCAGCTTGGAGGGGACGGCTGGAAACACCATATATTTT. This sequence encodes CASSLEGTAGNTIYF.

This CDR3 is CASSQGDRSGQPQHF. The CDR3, as DNA: TGCGCCAGCAGCCAAGGGGACAGGTCAGGTCAGCCCCAGCATTTT. This rearrangement joins TRBV4-1 to TRBJ1-5; TRBD1 agrees at 8 bases. Germline assignment: CDR1 MGHRA and CDR2 YSYEKL. This CDR3 contains 15 residues. V was pared by 1 base and J by 6 bases, with 5 bases of the junction left unmatched.

V and J are TRBV10-3 and TRBJ2-1; D possibly uses TRBD1 or TRBD2 (6 bases each). The CDR3 spans 14 residues. Per the germline V gene, CDR1 is ENHRY and CDR2 is SYGVKD. The ends were cut back, 8 bases at V and 7 bases at J, with 18 bases in the middle. The CDR3 DNA reads TGTGCCATCCAGATGGGGGGCGTTGGTAATGAGCAGTTCTTC. It is translated as CAIQMGGVGNEQFF.

This rearrangement joins TRBV19 to TRBJ1-6, with 9 bases lining up with TRBD1. The CDR3 runs 15 residues. V shed 7 bases and J 7 bases; nucleotides not matched to a gene: 8. CDR1 LNHDA and CDR2 SQIVND come from the germline V gene (reference sequence). CDR3 nucleotides: TGTGCCAGTACTGTGGGACAGGGAATGAATTCACCCCTCCACTTT. Protein sequence: CASTVGQGMNSPLHF.

This clone was detected once. The rearrangement joins TRBV3-1 (or the pseudogene TRBV3-2) to TRBJ2-7; 14 bases match TRBD2. Germline CDR1 reads LGHDT; CDR2 reads YNNKEL (reference sequence). Trimming took 3 bases from V and 6 from J; bases not matched to a gene: 16. The CDR3 has 19 amino acids. CDR3 in amino acids: CASSHSLPWTSGGLCEQYF. The CDR3 bases are TGTGCCAGCAGCCACTCCCTCCCCTGGACTAGCGGGGGGCTCTGCGAGCAGTACTTC.

This clone was observed a handful of times. The CDR3 DNA follows: TGTGCCAGTAGTAGACAGAGAGGGGATGAGCAGTTCTTC. Its protein is CASSRQRGDEQFF. The chain links TRBV19 to TRBJ2-1, with D perhaps assigned TRBD1 or TRBD2 (5 bases each). CDR1 is LNHDA and CDR2 is SQIVND in the germline V gene (reference sequence). V shed 4 bases and J shed 8 bases, with 12 bases lying between them. The CDR3 is 13 residues long. The whole variable domain, filled in from reference TRBV19 and TRBJ2-1, reads DGGITQSPKYLFRKEGQNVTLSCEQNLNHDAMYWYRQDPGQGLRLIYYSQIVNDFQKGDIAEGYSVSREKKESFPLTVTSAQKNPTAFYLCASSRQRGDEQFFGPGTRLTVL.

The chain employs TRBV10-1 and TRBJ2-5; D is possibly TRBD1 (5 bases). In germline, CDR1 is WNHNN, CDR2 SYGVQD (reference sequence). CDR3 length equals 12 residues. Trimming pared 7 bases from V and 0 bases from J, leaving 6 bases between. The CDR3 DNA sequence: TGCGCCAGCAAACAGGACCAAGAGACCCAGTACTTC. This encodes CASKQDQETQYF.

The V and J genes are TRBV6-5 and TRBJ1-1; weak D call: TRBD1 (6 bases). The CDR3 contains 13 residues. The V end was cut by 6 bases, the J end by 3 bases, with 11 bases between. The germline V gene has CDR1 MNHEY and CDR2 SVGAGI. CDR3 in amino acids: CASRGGPHTEAFF. Here the CDR3 DNA reads TGTGCCAGCAGGGGGGGCCCCCACACTGAAGCTTTCTTT.

The chain carries TRBV4-1 and TRBJ2-7; 8 nucleotides line up with TRBD2. Germline trimming cut 2 bases from V and 1 base from J; bases unmatched to any gene: 10. This CDR3 has 17 amino acids. Germline-derived CDR1 and CDR2 are MGHRA and YSYEKL. The CDR3 region has the DNA TGCGCCAGCAGCCAATTTCTAACCGGGACTAGTTCCTACGAGCAGTACTTC. It specifies CASSQFLTGTSSYEQYF.

This clone was seen a few times. The V gene is TRBV7-3, the J gene TRBJ1-3; no definite D call. With 1 base removed from V and 3 bases from J, the gap between germline ends came to 7 bases. Germline-derived CDR1 and CDR2 are SGHTA and FQGTGA. CDR3 length: 14 residues. CDR3 DNA sequence: TGTGCCAGCAGCTTAATGGGCTTTGGAAACACCATATATTTT. Residues: CASSLMGFGNTIYF.

V is TRBV6-5 and J is TRBJ2-2, with a possible D match to TRBD2 (5 bases). This CDR3 region has 14 residues. V lost 4 bases, J lost 3 bases, and 9 bases lay in between. Per germline, CDR1 MNHEY and CDR2 SVGAGI. The CDR3 here is CASSSDGDTGELFF. As DNA, the CDR3 is TGTGCCAGCAGTTCCGACGGGGACACCGGGGAGCTGTTTTTT.

The V and J genes are TRBV28 and TRBJ1-5; weak D call: TRBD1 (6 bases). Trimming took off 6 bases at V and 7 bases at J, with 25 bases between the two ends. Germline-derived CDR1 and CDR2 are MDHEN and SYDVKM. CDR3 length: 17 residues. The CDR3 DNA sequence: TGTGCCAGCAGAAGCTCCGTTAAACAGGGTACGGACCAGCCCCAGCATTTT. It encodes CASRSSVKQGTDQPQHF.

The chain has TRBV2 and TRBJ1-1, with a tentative D call TRBD1 (5 bases). The CDR3 covers 11 residues. Trimming took 2 bases from V and 10 from J, leaving 8 bases between them. CDR1 is SNHLY, CDR2 FYNNEI, per germline. The CDR3 region has the DNA TGTGCCAGCAGTGAAATCAGGGCAGCTTTCTTT. Its protein is CASSEIRAAFF.

This sequence joins TRBV5-6 and TRBJ1-6; possible D gene TRBD1, 5 bases. This CDR3 is built from 14 residues. CDR1 SGHDT and CDR2 YYEEEE come from the germline V gene. V lost 5 bases and J lost 9, with 15 bases in between. The CDR3, as DNA: TGTGCCAGCAGGCACGGGGCATTTAGTTCACCCCTCCACTTT. Residues: CASRHGAFSSPLHF.

The gene calls are TRBV5-4 and TRBJ1-2; no clear D gene. V shed 4 bases and J shed 6 bases, with 28 bases lying between them. The CDR3 has 18 residues. Germline V gene sequence: CDR1 SGHNT, CDR2 YYREEE (reference sequence). The CDR3 region has the DNA TGTGCCAGCAGCCTTGCCGGGAGCTACGAGAAACCGAATGATGGCTACACCTTC. It codes for CASSLAGSYEKPNDGYTF.

V and J are TRBV6-4 and TRBJ2-7; 8 positions match TRBD1. From germline, CDR1 is MRHNA and CDR2 SNTAGT. This CDR3 spans 14 amino acids. Trimming at V came to 6 bases and at J to 3 bases, leaving 7 bases not matched to a gene. CDR3 residues: CASSTGTGDYEQYF. The DNA of the CDR3 is TGTGCCAGCAGCACCGGGACAGGCGACTACGAGCAGTACTTC.

This chain links TRBV6-5 with TRBJ1-2, with D maybe TRBD1 (6 bases). The ends were cut back, 6 bases at V and 6 bases at J, with 17 bases in the middle. The germline V gene encodes CDR1 MNHEY and CDR2 SVGAGI. This CDR3 comprises 14 residues. CDR3 region: CASSQNGGLNGYTF. The CDR3 nucleotides are TGTGCCAGCAGCCAGAATGGGGGGCTAAATGGCTACACCTTC.

The chain employs TRBV18 and TRBJ2-2, with D possibly being TRBD1 or TRBD2 (5 bases each). Looked up from germline, CDR1 is KGHSH and CDR2 is LQKENI. Trimming took 0 bases from V and 7 from J, leaving 21 bases between them. This CDR3 comprises 18 residues. This CDR3 reads CASSPPRDRQVLNGELFF. The CDR3 DNA follows: TGTGCCAGCTCACCACCCAGGGACCGACAAGTCCTAAACGGGGAGCTGTTTTTT.